The 14 T cell receptor beta chains presented below share a single source sample, sequenced in a study of T cell repertoires in cytomegalovirus infection. These TCRs are of unknown antigen specificity. TCRdb recomputed calls from the reads with MiXCR, one row per CDR3 protein. The sample lists around 900,000 distinct CDR3 sequences, around 32% seen once, with more than 12% in the top ten. The sample here was cultured CD8+ T cells from PBMCs, taken from culture after CMV antigen stimulation. Receptor source: a human donor in good health (CMV status not recorded). Some clones in this sample may be carry-over from other donors' samples.

This clonotype appeared once. This rearrangement joins TRBV2 to TRBJ2-2; no definite D call. The CDR3 loop spans 11 amino acids. Looked up from germline, CDR1 is SNHLY and CDR2 is FYNNEI. Trimming took 11 bases from V and 3 from J, leaving 7 bases between them. DNA for the CDR3: TGTGCCGGCCGGTACACCGGGGAGCTGTTTTTT. Translated: CAGRYTGELFF.

CDR3 sequence reads: CASSPRRGSQPQHF. Written as DNA, the CDR3 is TGTGCCAGCAGCCCCCGGAGGGGTTCGCAGCCCCAGCATTTT. The chain is built from TRBV7-6 and TRBJ1-5; perhaps TRBD1 as D (5 bases). Between the trimmed V and J ends, which lost 5 bases and 7 bases, there was a span of 15 bases. Per germline, CDR1 SGHVS and CDR2 FNYEAQ. The CDR3 has 14 residues. Supplemented by reference TRBV7-6 and TRBJ1-5, the full variable domain reads GAGVSQSPRYKVTKRGQDVALRCDPISGHVSLYWYRQALGQGPEFLTYFNYEAQQDKSGLPNDRFSAERPEGSISTLTIQRTEQRDSAMYRCASSPRRGSQPQHFGDGTRLSIL.

The chain uses TRBV12-5 and TRBJ2-7; D might be TRBD2 (5 bases). With 4 bases removed from V and 3 bases from J, the gap between germline ends came to 13 bases. Germline CDR1 is LGHNT and CDR2 is FRNRAP. This CDR3 comprises 14 residues. CDR3 region: CASGSTGRDYEQYF. DNA for the CDR3: TGTGCTAGTGGTTCGACCGGACGGGACTACGAGCAGTACTTC.

The table lists this clonotype with many counts. The chain is built from TRBV12-3 or TRBV12-4 and TRBJ1-2; D call uncertain. The ends were cut back, 5 bases at V and 5 bases at J, with 9 bases in the middle. This CDR3 has 12 amino acids. The CDR3 region has the DNA TGTGCCAGCAGTCCAGGTGCATATGGCTACACCTTC. Translating it yields CASSPGAYGYTF.

This clonotype was counted only a few times. This rearrangement joins TRBV6-6 to TRBJ1-5; the match to TRBD1 covers 10 bases. CDR1 and CDR2 (germline): MNHNY, SVGAGI (reference sequence). CDR3 size: 16 residues. V was pared by 1 base and J by 3 bases, with 3 bases of the junction left unmatched. Here the CDR3 DNA reads TGTGCCAGCAGTTACTGGGGACAGGGGCACAATCAGCCCCAGCATTTT. Encoded protein: CASSYWGQGHNQPQHF.

Of note for this clonotype: A far larger clone is one nucleotide away, so this likely arose from a read error. V is TRBV5-6 and J is TRBJ2-7; D is unclear. CDR1 and CDR2 (germline): SGHDT, YYEEEE. This CDR3 spans 11 amino acids. CDR3 sequence (DNA): TGTGCCAACAGCTCCTCCTACGAGCAGTACGTC. This encodes CANSSSYEQYV.

The chain links TRBV7-6 to TRBJ2-7, with 10 bases fitting TRBD2. The CDR3 loop spans 14 amino acids. CDR1 SGHVS and CDR2 FNYEAQ come from the germline V gene. Trimming cost V 1 base and J 7 bases; bases outside gene matches: 4. The CDR3 here is CASSLEAGGREQYF. DNA for the CDR3: TGTGCCAGCAGCTTAGAAGCGGGGGGGCGGGAGCAGTACTTC.

This clonotype was seen a handful of times. The chain combines TRBV27 with TRBJ2-7; 8 bases are a match to TRBD2. Germline trimming cut 2 bases from V and 4 bases from J; bases unmatched to any gene: 7. Germline CDR1 and CDR2: MNHEY and SMNVEV (reference sequence). This CDR3 region has 15 residues. CDR3 DNA sequence: TGTGCCAGCAGTTTAGGTAGCGGGGAGGTGTACGAGCAGTACTTC. Translated: CASSLGSGEVYEQYF.

The rearrangement links TRBV12-5 to TRBJ2-1, with 12 positions matching TRBD2. This CDR3 is 21 amino acids long. CDR1 is LGHNT and CDR2 is FRNRAP in the germline V gene. V lost 3 bases to trimming and J lost 0 bases; unmatched junction nucleotides: 15. CDR3 in amino acids: CASGFGLETSGGYSSYNEQFF. In DNA, the CDR3 is TGTGCTAGTGGTTTTGGCTTAGAGACTAGCGGGGGCTATAGCTCCTACAATGAGCAGTTCTTC.

Many counts were recorded for this clonotype. The genes are TRBV7-8 and TRBJ2-7; 9 nucleotides line up with TRBD1. This CDR3 is built from 15 residues. The J segment lost 3 bases and the V segment lost 0 bases, leaving 3 bases of the junction unmatched. Per the germline V gene, CDR1 is SGHVS and CDR2 is FQNEAQ. CDR3 region: CASSLARQGDYEQYF. The CDR3 DNA reads TGTGCCAGCAGCTTAGCGAGACAGGGGGACTACGAGCAGTACTTC.

J is TRBJ2-7 and V is TRBV4-1; D not resolved. In germline, CDR1 is MGHRA, CDR2 YSYEKL. CDR3 length: 12 amino acids. V was shortened by 4 bases and J by 5 bases, with 9 bases between the two germline ends. CDR3 coding DNA: TGCGCCAGCAGCCTTCACGCGAACGAGCAGTACTTC. Protein: CASSLHANEQYF.

Only a few counts were recorded for this clonotype. The chain carries TRBV24-1 and TRBJ2-5; TRBD1 might be the D (5 bases). V shed 8 bases and J shed 5 bases, with 11 bases lying between them. This CDR3 has 12 amino acids. CDR1 is KGHDR, CDR2 SFDVKD, per germline. The CDR3 DNA reads as TGTGCCACCAAGGGCAGGGTCGAGACCCAGTACTTC. Encoded protein: CATKGRVETQYF.

This clonotype appeared many times. The genes are TRBV7-6 and TRBJ2-5, with TRBD2 identical over 11 bases. CDR1 is SGHVS and CDR2 is FNYEAQ in the germline V gene. V gave up 6 bases and J gave up 3 bases; unmatched junction bases: 6. The CDR3 has 15 amino acids. In DNA form, the CDR3 reads TGTGCCAGCAGTAGCGGGGGGGGGCGTGAAGAGACCCAGTACTTC. Encoded protein: CASSSGGGREETQYF.

The gene calls are TRBV27 and TRBJ2-1; 9 nucleotides agree with TRBD1. Germline V gene lookup returns CDR1 MNHEY and CDR2 SMNVEV (reference sequence). The CDR3 length is 17 residues. V dropped 2 bases and J dropped 10; count of bases not matched to a gene: 15. The CDR3 DNA reads TGTGCCAGCAGTTTAGCTTTTCTGACAGGGGGTCGCAACGAGCAGTTCTTC. Its translation: CASSLAFLTGGRNEQFF.